The 9 T cell receptor beta chains listed next were all sequenced from one sample in a study of blood T cell repertoires in COVID-19. The data were produced by immunoSEQ multiplex PCR, yet TCRdb's version contains in-frame clones alone and is incomplete. The sample holds under 65,000 clones, approximately 78% seen once. The sample comprised PBMCs or T cells enriched from blood (not recorded which). The receptors were sampled from a woman aged 50 to 65 with acute COVID-19.

The chain joins TRBV28 to TRBJ2-7; perhaps TRBD2 as D (5 bases). The germline V and J ends were trimmed by 3 bases and 2 bases, with 11 bases remaining between them. The CDR3 is 14 residues long. Looked up from germline, CDR1 is MDHEN and CDR2 is SYDVKM. The CDR3 bases are TGTGCCAGCAGTTTGCCCAGCGGTACCTACGAGCAGTACTTC. Protein: CASSLPSGTYEQYF.

The V and J genes are TRBV6-5 and TRBJ1-6; D is undetermined. The CDR3 sequence is 12 residues long. Deletions cut 5 bases from V and 5 bases from J, with 4 bases between. The germline V gene has CDR1 MNHEY and CDR2 SVGAGI. The CDR3 nucleotides read TGTGCCAGCAGTCGTAATAATTCACCCCTCCACTTT. Translated, it gives CASSRNNSPLHF.

The rearrangement links TRBV7-9 to TRBJ1-2, with 8 bases lining up with TRBD1. This CDR3 has 18 amino acids. J was trimmed by 2 bases and V by 4 bases; bases with no gene match: 15. The germline V gene has CDR1 SEHNR and CDR2 FQNEAQ (reference sequence). The CDR3 spells CASSSQPPDRGGNYGYTF. The CDR3 DNA is TGTGCCAGCAGCTCCCAACCCCCCGACAGGGGAGGAAACTATGGCTACACCTTC.

The count of this clone is one. This chain connects TRBV5-4 to TRBJ2-7; 7 nucleotides align to TRBD1. Per the germline V gene, CDR1 is SGHNT and CDR2 is YYREEE (reference sequence). This CDR3 spans 14 amino acids. Trimming at V came to 4 bases and at J to 0 bases, leaving 4 bases not matched to a gene. Here the CDR3 reads CASSRRDSSYEQYF. Here the CDR3 DNA reads TGTGCCAGCAGCCGCCGGGACAGCTCCTACGAGCAGTACTTC.

The V gene is TRBV12-3 or TRBV12-4, the J gene TRBJ1-5, with 8 bases that match TRBD1. The junction had 5 bases not matched to a gene; V was cut back by 7 bases and J by 6 bases. The CDR3 is made up of 13 amino acids. CDR3 loop: CASKNRGGQPQHF. Written as DNA, the CDR3 is TGTGCCAGCAAAAACAGGGGGGGTCAGCCCCAGCATTTT.

The chain employs TRBV7-6 and TRBJ1-3, with D possibly being TRBD1 (5 bases). The length of the CDR3 is 12 residues. V gave up 8 bases and J gave up 3 bases, with 8 bases separating them. CDR1 is SGHVS and CDR2 is FNYEAQ in the germline V gene. CDR3 protein: CASAGGGNTIYF. CDR3 in DNA: TGTGCCAGCGCCGGGGGTGGAAACACCATATATTTT. The whole variable domain, remainder taken from reference TRBV7-6 and TRBJ1-3, is GAGVSQSPRYKVTKRGQDVALRCDPISGHVSLYWYRQALGQGPEFLTYFNYEAQQDKSGLPNDRFSAERPEGSISTLTIQRTEQRDSAMYRCASAGGGNTIYFGEGSWLTVV.

The chain joins TRBV7-3 to TRBJ2-3, with no clear D. Germline CDR1 and CDR2: SGHTA and FQGTGA. This CDR3 has 15 residues. V gave up 4 bases and J gave up 1 base, with 12 bases separating them. CDR3 loop: CASSSYARGTDTQYF. The CDR3, as DNA: TGTGCCAGCAGCTCGTACGCTCGAGGCACAGATACGCAGTATTTT.

The V and J genes are TRBV19 and TRBJ2-1; 9 nucleotides align to TRBD1. Germline-derived CDR1 and CDR2 are LNHDA and SQIVND (reference sequence). The CDR3 is 15 amino acids. With V trimmed by 3 bases and J by 6 bases, 6 bases remained unmatched. The CDR3 nucleotides are TGTGCCAGTAGTATGGGGACAGGGACCCTCAATGAGCAGTTCTTC. This codes for CASSMGTGTLNEQFF.

The chain combines TRBV7-9 with TRBJ1-6; D call uncertain. The V end lost 1 base, the J end lost 8 bases, and 12 bases lay between the germline ends. The CDR3 contains 15 residues. CDR1 SEHNR and CDR2 FQNEAQ come from the germline V gene (reference sequence). CDR3 amino acids: CASSLGSSRDSPLHF. The CDR3, as DNA: TGTGCCAGCAGCTTAGGGAGTTCCAGAGATTCACCCCTCCACTTT.